The 18 T cell receptor beta chains presented below share a single source sample, sequenced in a study of glioma-infiltrating T cells after dendritic cell vaccination. Clones were sequenced by immunoSEQ multiplex PCR, and TCRdb holds only the in-frame ones, with some missing. The profile shows about 87,000 clones, about 90% of them singletons. Sequenced here: blood, sampled before dendritic cell vaccination. The receptors were sampled from a human donor with glioblastoma.

The chain recombines TRBV12-5 with TRBJ1-2; D is uncertain. The germline CDR1 and CDR2 sequences are LGHNT and FRNRAP. V was clipped by 5 bases and J by 5 bases, with 15 bases between them. CDR3 length: 14 residues. The CDR3 DNA reads as TGTGCTAGTGGTACTGAACCCGGGATATATGGCTACACCTTC. As protein: CASGTEPGIYGYTF. The full variable domain, with the rest looked up from reference TRBV12-5 and TRBJ1-2, is DARVTQTPRHKVTEMGQEVTMRCQPILGHNTVFWYRQTMMQGLELLAYFRNRAPLDDSGMPKDRFSAEMPDATLATLKIQPSEPRDSAVYFCASGTEPGIYGYTFGSGTRLTVV.

The chain links TRBV11-2 to TRBJ2-7, with D tentatively TRBD2 (5 bases). The CDR3 has 13 amino acids. The ends were cut back, 5 bases at V and 6 bases at J, with 14 bases in the middle. Per the germline V gene, CDR1 is SGHAT and CDR2 is FQNNGV. This chain's CDR3 is CASSLQVRGEQYF. CDR3 coding DNA: TGTGCCAGCAGCCTACAAGTTCGGGGCGAGCAGTACTTC.

Note on this clone: Within the sample, other DNA sequences also encode this same CDR3. This chain uses TRBV5-1 with TRBJ2-7; 8 positions match TRBD1. The V gene end was trimmed by 4 bases and the J gene end by 2 bases; junction bases not matched to a gene: 5. CDR1 and CDR2 from the germline V gene are SGHRS and YFSETQ. There are 14 residues in the CDR3. CDR3: CASSPGTGAYEQYF. For the CDR3, the DNA is TGCGCCAGCAGCCCCGGGACAGGAGCCTACGAGCAGTACTTC.

The chain recombines TRBV7-8 with TRBJ2-7, with TRBD2 identical over 11 bases. The CDR3 is made up of 14 amino acids. Trimming cost V 3 bases and J 5 bases; bases outside gene matches: 3. The V gene's germline CDR1 is SGHVS and CDR2 FQNEAQ. CDR3 loop: CASSFSGRANEQYF. The DNA for the CDR3 is TGTGCCAGCAGCTTTAGCGGGAGGGCCAACGAGCAGTACTTC.

The chain carries TRBV9 and TRBJ2-2; no clear D. CDR3 length equals 15 residues. V was clipped by 4 bases and J by 4 bases, with 14 bases between them. Germline-derived CDR1 and CDR2 are SGDLS and YYNGEE. The DNA for the CDR3 is TGTGCCAGCAGCACCGGGTCCAGTGTCACCGGGGAGCTGTTTTTT. It yields the protein CASSTGSSVTGELFF.

In the case of this clone: One junction end disagrees with the germline gene, perhaps due to a read error. The V and J genes are TRBV7-7 and TRBJ1-1; 7 bases match TRBD1. Germline V lookup: CDR1 SSHAT, CDR2 FNYEAQ (reference sequence). The length of the CDR3 is 13 residues. The CDR3 protein is CASSLDRDTEAFF. Written as DNA, the CDR3 is TGTGCTAGCAGCCTCGACAGGGACACTGAAGCTTTCTTT.

The chain is built from TRBV6-1 and TRBJ1-5; 9 bases match TRBD1. V was pared by 4 bases and J by 2 bases, with 6 bases of the junction left unmatched. Germline-derived CDR1 and CDR2 are MNHNS and SASEGT. CDR3 size: 16 residues. The CDR3 loop reads CASSAGQGMGNQPQHF. CDR3 DNA sequence: TGTGCCAGCAGTGCCGGACAGGGGATGGGCAATCAGCCCCAGCATTTT.

V and J are TRBV30 and TRBJ1-1; D remains ambiguous. This CDR3 contains 16 residues. The germline gives CDR1 GTSNPN, CDR2 SVGIG (reference sequence). V was clipped by 4 bases and J by 7 bases, with 25 bases between them. The CDR3 DNA follows: TGTGCCTGGACAATGGGCAGTTTATACGTGGAAATTGAAGCTTTCTTT. It encodes CAWTMGSLYVEIEAFF. The full variable domain, its missing parts supplied by reference TRBV30 and TRBJ1-1, is SQTIHQWPATLVQPVGSPLSLECTVEGTSNPNLYWYRQAAGRGLQLLFYSVGIGQISSEVPQNLSASRPQDRQFILSSKKLLLSDSGFYLCAWTMGSLYVEIEAFFGQGTRLTVV.

This chain connects TRBV10-1 to TRBJ2-1; D perhaps matches TRBD1 (6 bases). The CDR3 runs to 13 residues. CDR1 is WNHNN, CDR2 SYGVQD, per germline (reference sequence). V was trimmed by 3 bases and J by 10 bases, leaving 13 bases between them. CDR3 nucleotide sequence: TGCGCCAGCAGTGATGCAGGGGCCCGGGAGCAGTTCTTC. Encoded protein: CASSDAGAREQFF.

The chain uses TRBV30 and TRBJ1-1; D may be TRBD1 (6 bases). The CDR3 covers 13 residues. The germline CDR1 and CDR2 sequences are GTSNPN and SVGIG (reference sequence). V lost 3 bases and J lost 1, with 9 bases in between. The CDR3 is CAWRTGRNTEAFF. The CDR3 DNA reads as TGTGCCTGGAGAACAGGGCGGAACACTGAAGCTTTCTTT.

This rearrangement joins TRBV27 to TRBJ2-5; a possible D gene is TRBD2 (6 bases). Gene TRBJ2-7 matches the end of the DNA better, so the J call may be wrong. CDR1 MNHEY and CDR2 SMNVEV come from the germline V gene (reference sequence). The CDR3 consists of 12 residues. The CDR3 protein is CASSLTRGEQYF. In DNA form, the CDR3 reads TGTGCCAGCAGTTTAACGCGGGGCGAGCAGTACTTC.

J is TRBJ2-1 and V is TRBV5-8; TRBD2 matches at 11 bases. This CDR3 region has 16 residues. Trimming at V came to 0 bases and at J to 6 bases, leaving 5 bases not matched to a gene. Germline values: CDR1 SGHTS, CDR2 YDEGEE. The CDR3 loop reads CASSLALTSGANEQFF. CDR3 DNA sequence: TGTGCCAGCAGCTTGGCTCTGACTAGCGGGGCCAATGAGCAGTTCTTC.

The chain has TRBV2 and TRBJ2-2; 8 nucleotides align to TRBD2. Germline CDR1 reads SNHLY; CDR2 reads FYNNEI. V was clipped by 6 bases and J by 6 bases; unmatched bases: 6. The CDR3 is 14 residues long. CDR3 protein: CASRRGLGAGELFF. DNA of the CDR3: TGTGCCAGCAGACGGGGACTAGGGGCCGGGGAGCTGTTTTTT.

In DNA form, the CDR3 reads TGTGCCAGTAGTCAGCCGGGACTAGGGGAGACCCAGTACTTC. Protein: CASSQPGLGETQYF. This sequence joins TRBV19 and TRBJ2-5; 8 bases are a match to TRBD2. This CDR3 is built from 14 residues. Germline V gives CDR1 LNHDA, CDR2 SQIVND (reference sequence). V trimming: 5 bases; J trimming: 5 bases; junction bases outside the gene matches: 7.

The rearrangement joins TRBV29-1 to TRBJ2-2; D is perhaps TRBD1 (6 bases). Germline CDR1 SQVTM, CDR2 ANQGSEA. The V end lost 3 bases, the J end lost 1 base, and 6 bases lay between the germline ends. CDR3 length: 13 residues. CDR3 amino acids: CSVDRGNTGELFF. CDR3 nucleotide sequence: TGCAGCGTTGACAGGGGGAACACCGGGGAGCTGTTTTTT.

This clone was seen a handful of times. The chain uses TRBV5-1 and TRBJ2-3; D might be TRBD1 (5 bases). V lost 2 bases to trimming and J lost 3 bases, with 13 bases between them. The germline CDR1 and CDR2 sequences are SGHRS and YFSETQ. The CDR3 has 15 amino acids. The CDR3 here is CASSLSGAATDTQYF. In DNA, the CDR3 is TGCGCCAGCAGCTTATCTGGGGCGGCGACAGATACGCAGTATTTT. The full variable domain, completed using reference TRBV5-1 and TRBJ2-3, is KAGVTQTPRYLIKTRGQQVTLSCSPISGHRSVSWYQQTPGQGLQFLFEYFSETQRNKGNFPGRFSGRQFSNSRSEMNVSTLELGDSALYLCASSLSGAATDTQYFGPGTRLTVL.

The rearrangement joins TRBV9 to TRBJ2-7; D possibly corresponds to TRBD1 (6 bases). CDR1 is SGDLS, CDR2 YYNGEE, per germline. V shed 3 bases and J shed 1 base, with 14 bases lying between them. This CDR3 spans 15 amino acids. CDR3 in DNA: TGTGCCAGCAGCGCGGGACAAAGTTCGTCCTACGAGCAGTACTTC. Protein: CASSAGQSSSYEQYF.

The J gene is TRBJ2-2, the V gene TRBV6-1; D ambiguous. Trimming pared 0 bases from V and 1 base from J, leaving 12 bases between. Germline V gene sequence: CDR1 MNHNS, CDR2 SASEGT. The CDR3 has 17 amino acids. CDR3 bases: TGTGCCAGCAGTGAAGCGAAACTACCGGGGAACACCGGGGAGCTGTTTTTT. Its translation is CASSEAKLPGNTGELFF.